A selection of T cell receptor beta chains follows, all from one sample in a study of cytomegalovirus exposure and HLA in healthy donors. Generated by immunoSEQ multiplex PCR, the TCRdb table keeps only in-frame clones and is missing some. This sample's table has some 89,000 clones. Sequencing was done on a sample of PBMCs. The receptor set was obtained from a woman aged 30 to 39 in good health and CMV-seronegative. Each CDR3 is given with its conserved first and last residue. The D gene is left open where the match is weak.

V	J	D	CDR3	DNA
TRBV30	TRBJ1-5	.	CAWSVLGFRDQPQHF	TGTGCCTGGAGTGTACTCGGATTCAGGGATCAGCCCCAGCATTTT
TRBV5-1	TRBJ2-7	TRBD2	CASSLLAGGLTDEQYF	TGCGCCAGCAGCTTACTAGCGGGGGGATTAACAGACGAGCAGTACTTC
TRBV27	TRBJ2-7	TRBD1	CASSPPGQGAYEQYF	TGTGCCAGCAGTCCGCCGGGACAGGGGGCTTACGAGCAGTACTTC
TRBV5-1	TRBJ2-1	TRBD2	CASSSGTSSNEQFF	TGCGCCAGCAGTTCCGGGACTAGCTCCAATGAGCAGTTCTTC
TRBV28	TRBJ2-7	.	CASSHEIGRVYEQYF	TGTGCCAGCAGTCACGAGATCGGTCGAGTCTACGAGCAGTACTTC
TRBV23-1	TRBJ1-1	.	CASNRGFTEAFF	TGCGCCAGCAATAGGGGATTCACTGAAGCTTTCTTT
TRBV28	TRBJ2-7	TRBD1	CASSFRGDIGTGLYEQYF	TGTGCCAGCAGTTTCAGGGGGGATATTGGGACAGGGTTATACGAGCAGTACTTC
TRBV29-1	TRBJ1-5	.	CSVWGGNSNQPQHF	TGCAGCGTTTGGGGCGGTAATAGCAATCAGCCCCAGCATTTT
TRBV2	TRBJ1-1	TRBD1	CASRAHRGEGSTEAFF	TGTGCCAGCAGAGCCCACAGGGGCGAGGGAAGCACTGAAGCTTTCTTT
TRBV4-2	TRBJ1-4	TRBD1	CASSQQTDRDEKLFF	TGTGCCAGCAGCCAACAGACGGACAGGGATGAAAAACTGTTTTTT
TRBV7-8	TRBJ1-6	TRBD1	CASSPPSGTGGLRVENSPLHF	TGTGCCAGCAGTCCTCCTTCCGGGACAGGTGGCTTGAGGGTTGAGAATTCACCCCTCCACTTT
TRBV5-1	TRBJ2-5	.	CASSSTSASETQYF	TGCGCCAGCAGCTCGACTAGTGCATCAGAGACCCAGTACTTC
TRBV19	TRBJ2-7	TRBD1	CASSTPGQGYEQYF	TGTGCCAGTAGTACACCGGGACAGGGATACGAGCAGTACTTC
TRBV6-5	TRBJ2-7	.	CASSYGHEQYF	TGTGCCAGCAGTTACGGCCACGAGCAGTACTTC